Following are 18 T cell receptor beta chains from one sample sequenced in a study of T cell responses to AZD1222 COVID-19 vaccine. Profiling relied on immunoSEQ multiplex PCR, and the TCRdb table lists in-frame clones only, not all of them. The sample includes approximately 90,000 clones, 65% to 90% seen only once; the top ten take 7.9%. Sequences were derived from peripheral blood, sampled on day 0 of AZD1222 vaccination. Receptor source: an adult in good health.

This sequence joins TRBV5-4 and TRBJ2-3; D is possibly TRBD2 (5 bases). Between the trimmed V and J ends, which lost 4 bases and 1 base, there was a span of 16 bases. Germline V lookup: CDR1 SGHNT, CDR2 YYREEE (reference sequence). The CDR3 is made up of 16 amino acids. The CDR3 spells CASSAGILSGTDTQYF. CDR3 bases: TGTGCCAGCAGCGCCGGGATTCTCTCTGGCACAGATACGCAGTATTTT.

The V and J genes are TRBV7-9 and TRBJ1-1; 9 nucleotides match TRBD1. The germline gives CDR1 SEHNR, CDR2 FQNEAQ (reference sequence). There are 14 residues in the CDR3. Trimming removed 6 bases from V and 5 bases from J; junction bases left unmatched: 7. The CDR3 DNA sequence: TGTGCCAGCAGACGGACAGGGGCGGGTACTGAAGCTTTCTTT. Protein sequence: CASRRTGAGTEAFF.

The CDR3 nucleotides read TGTGCCAGTAGTAGGTCCCGCTTATTCCGGGACGCTGGGAGGGGCTACACCTTC. Translated: CASSRSRLFRDAGRGYTF. The rearrangement links TRBV19 to TRBJ1-2, with D possibly being TRBD1 (5 bases). Trimming took 4 bases from V and 8 from J, leaving 29 bases between them. The germline CDR1 and CDR2 sequences are LNHDA and SQIVND (reference sequence). The CDR3 length is 18 residues.

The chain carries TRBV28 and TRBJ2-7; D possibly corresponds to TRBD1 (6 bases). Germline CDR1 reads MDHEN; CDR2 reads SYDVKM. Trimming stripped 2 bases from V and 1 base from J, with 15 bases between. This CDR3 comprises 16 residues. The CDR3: CASSLLTGTLSYEQYF. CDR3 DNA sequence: TGTGCCAGCAGTTTACTAACCGGGACACTTTCCTACGAGCAGTACTTC.

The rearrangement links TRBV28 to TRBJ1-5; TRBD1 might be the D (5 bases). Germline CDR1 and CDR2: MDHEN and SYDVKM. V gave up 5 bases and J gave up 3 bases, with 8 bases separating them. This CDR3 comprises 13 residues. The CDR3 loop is CASSRQHNQPQHF. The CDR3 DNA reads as TGTGCCAGCAGTCGACAGCACAATCAGCCCCAGCATTTT.

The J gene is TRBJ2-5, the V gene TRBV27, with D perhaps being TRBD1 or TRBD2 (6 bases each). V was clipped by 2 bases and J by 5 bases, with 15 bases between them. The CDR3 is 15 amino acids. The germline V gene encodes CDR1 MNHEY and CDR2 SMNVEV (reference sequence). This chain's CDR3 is CASSLTRGAGETQYF. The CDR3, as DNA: TGTGCCAGCAGTTTAACTAGGGGGGCTGGCGAGACCCAGTACTTC.

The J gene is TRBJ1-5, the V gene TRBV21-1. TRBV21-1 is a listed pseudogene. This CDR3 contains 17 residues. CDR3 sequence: CASSKLGPAYSNQPQHF. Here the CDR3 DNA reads TGTGCCAGCAGCAAACTAGGCCCGGCTTATAGCAATCAGCCCCAGCATTTT.

The CDR3: CASSSGANVLTF. The CDR3 DNA reads as TGTGCCAGCAGTTCTGGGGCCAACGTCCTGACTTTC. The chain couples TRBV27 to TRBJ2-6; unclear D gene. The CDR3 has 12 amino acids. Germline V gives CDR1 MNHEY, CDR2 SMNVEV (reference sequence). The germline V and J ends were trimmed by 4 bases and 2 bases, with 0 bases remaining between them.

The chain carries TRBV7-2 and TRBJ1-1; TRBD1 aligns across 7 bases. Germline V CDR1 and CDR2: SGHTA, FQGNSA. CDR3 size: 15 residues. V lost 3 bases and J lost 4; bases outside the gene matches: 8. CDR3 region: CASSLGRGLGTEAFF. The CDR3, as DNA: TGTGCCAGCAGCTTGGGGAGGGGGCTTGGCACTGAAGCTTTCTTT.

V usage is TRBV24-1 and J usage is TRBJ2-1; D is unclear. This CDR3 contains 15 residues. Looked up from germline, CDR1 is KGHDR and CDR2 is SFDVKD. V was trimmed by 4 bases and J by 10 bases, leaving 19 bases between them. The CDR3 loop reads CATSDPALRRAEQFF. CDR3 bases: TGTGCCACCAGTGACCCCGCACTGCGGCGCGCGGAGCAGTTCTTC.

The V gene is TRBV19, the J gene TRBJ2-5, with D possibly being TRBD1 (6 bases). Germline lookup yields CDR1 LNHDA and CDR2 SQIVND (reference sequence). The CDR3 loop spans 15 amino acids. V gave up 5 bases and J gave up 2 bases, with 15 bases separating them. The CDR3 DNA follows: TGTGCCAGTAGTGTACAAAACAGGGCTCAAGAGACCCAGTACTTC. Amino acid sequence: CASSVQNRAQETQYF.

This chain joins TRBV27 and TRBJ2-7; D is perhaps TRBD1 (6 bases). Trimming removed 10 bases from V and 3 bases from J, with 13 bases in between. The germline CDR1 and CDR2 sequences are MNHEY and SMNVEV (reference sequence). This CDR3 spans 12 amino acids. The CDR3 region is CATTDRYYEQYF. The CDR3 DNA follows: TGTGCCACGACGGACAGATACTACGAGCAGTACTTC.

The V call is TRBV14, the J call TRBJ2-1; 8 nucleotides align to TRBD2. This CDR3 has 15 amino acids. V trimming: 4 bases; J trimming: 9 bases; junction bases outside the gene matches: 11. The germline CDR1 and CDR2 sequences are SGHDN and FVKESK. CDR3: CASSPQREPFGEQFF. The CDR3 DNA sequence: TGTGCCAGCAGCCCCCAGCGGGAGCCCTTCGGTGAGCAGTTCTTC.

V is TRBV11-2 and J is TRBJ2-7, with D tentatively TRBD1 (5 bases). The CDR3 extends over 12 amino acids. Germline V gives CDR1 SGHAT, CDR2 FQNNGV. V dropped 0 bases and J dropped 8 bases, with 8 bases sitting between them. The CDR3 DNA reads TGTGCCAGCAGCTTAGACCGACAGAAGCAGTACTTC. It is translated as CASSLDRQKQYF.

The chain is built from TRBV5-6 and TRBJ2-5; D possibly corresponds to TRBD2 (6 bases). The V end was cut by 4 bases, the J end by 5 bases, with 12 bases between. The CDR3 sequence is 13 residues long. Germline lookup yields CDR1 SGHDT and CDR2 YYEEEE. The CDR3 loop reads CASSRIGRETQYF. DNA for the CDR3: TGTGCCAGCAGCCGGATAGGGAGGGAGACCCAGTACTTC.

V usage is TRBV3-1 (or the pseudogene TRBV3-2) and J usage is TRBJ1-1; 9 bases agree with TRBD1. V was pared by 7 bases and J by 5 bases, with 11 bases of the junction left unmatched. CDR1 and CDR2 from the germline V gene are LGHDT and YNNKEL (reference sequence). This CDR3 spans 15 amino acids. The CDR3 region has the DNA TGTGCCAGCACTGGGACAAACAGGGGGCCAACTGAAGCTTTCTTT. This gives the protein CASTGTNRGPTEAFF.

The CDR3 sequence is CASSLGQGWQPQHF. The DNA for the CDR3 is TGTGCCAGCAGCCTCGGACAGGGGTGGCAGCCCCAGCATTTT. The chain joins TRBV28 to TRBJ1-5; 9 bases align to TRBD1. Germline V gene sequence: CDR1 MDHEN, CDR2 SYDVKM. The V and J ends lost 6 bases and 7 bases, in that order; junction bases with no gene match: 7. The CDR3 length is 14 residues.

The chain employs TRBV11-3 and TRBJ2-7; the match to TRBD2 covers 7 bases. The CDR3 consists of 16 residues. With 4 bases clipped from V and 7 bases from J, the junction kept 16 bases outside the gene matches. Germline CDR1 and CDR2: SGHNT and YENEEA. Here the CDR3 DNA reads TGTGCCAGCAGCTCCGGGGCTAGCGGCCCGAAAGGGGAGCAGTACTTC. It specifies CASSSGASGPKGEQYF.